This T cell receptor (beta chain) was recorded in a study of blood T cell repertoires in COVID-19. Original processing notes: Amplified reference gene primers provided the basis for estimating nucleated cell counts. Profiling relied on immunoSEQ multiplex PCR, and the TCRdb table lists in-frame clones only, not all of them. D and trimming were read from the DNA, whereas the V and J calls and clone size are those reported in that table. The sample includes 150,000 to 200,000 clones, approximately 86% of them seen just once. The CDR3 runs to 14 residues. V was trimmed by 3 bases and J by 3 bases, leaving 11 bases between them. Germline values: CDR1 SGHTA, CDR2 FQGNSA.

V usage is TRBV7-2 and J usage is TRBJ2-5; D gene unclear. This TCR was recovered from a man in his forties or fifties with active or convalescent COVID-19. Material for sequencing was peripheral blood. The CDR3 DNA is TGTGCCAGCAGCTTTTTACACGAGGAAGAGACCCAGTACTTC. Protein product: CASSFLHEEETQYF.